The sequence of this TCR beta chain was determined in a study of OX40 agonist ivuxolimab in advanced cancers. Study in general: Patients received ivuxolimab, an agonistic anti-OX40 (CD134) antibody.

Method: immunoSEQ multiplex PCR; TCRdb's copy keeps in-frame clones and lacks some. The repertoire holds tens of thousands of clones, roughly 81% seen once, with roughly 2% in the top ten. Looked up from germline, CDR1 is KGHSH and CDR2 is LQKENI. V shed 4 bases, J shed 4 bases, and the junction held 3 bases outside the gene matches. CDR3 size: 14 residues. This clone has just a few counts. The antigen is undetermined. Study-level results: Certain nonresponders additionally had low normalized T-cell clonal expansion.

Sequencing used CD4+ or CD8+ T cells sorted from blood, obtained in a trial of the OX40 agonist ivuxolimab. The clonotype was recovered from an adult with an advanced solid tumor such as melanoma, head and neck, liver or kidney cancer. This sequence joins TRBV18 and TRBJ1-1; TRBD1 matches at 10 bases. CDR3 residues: CASSLTGGVTEAFF. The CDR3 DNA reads TGTGCCAGCTCACTGACAGGGGGCGTCACTGAAGCTTTCTTT. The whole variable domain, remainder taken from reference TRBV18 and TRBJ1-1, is NAGVMQNPRHLVRRRGQEARLRCSPMKGHSHVYWYRQLPEEGLKFMVYLQKENIIDESGMPKERFSAEFPKEGPSILRIQQVVRGDSAAYFCASSLTGGVTEAFFGQGTRLTVV.